These 17 T cell receptor beta chains came from one sample sequenced in a study of tumour-infiltrating T cells in Burkitt lymphoma. Here immunoSEQ multiplex PCR was the method, and the copy in TCRdb shows in-frame clones only, minus some. This sample carries fewer than 8,500 clones, around 70% of them seen once, and the ten largest clones take 35% to 45%. The sample consisted of tumor tissue. These receptor sequences come from a human donor with diffuse large B-cell lymphoma.

The chain employs TRBV9 and TRBJ1-2; TRBD1 is a possible D gene (5 bases). Germline CDR1 is SGDLS and CDR2 is YYNGEE. CDR3 length: 14 amino acids. Trimming took 4 bases from V and 6 from J, leaving 16 bases between them. CDR3 coding DNA: TGTGCCAGCAGCCCCTCGGGGGGGGTAGATGGCTACACCTTC. It is translated as CASSPSGGVDGYTF.

The CDR3 reads CASSSKPTRGVYNSPLHF. The CDR3 coding sequence is TGCGCCAGCAGCTCTAAACCTACCCGGGGGGTGTATAATTCACCCCTCCACTTT. This chain links TRBV4-1 with TRBJ1-6; D possibly corresponds to TRBD1 (5 bases). The CDR3 has 18 residues. Trimming removed 5 bases at V and 4 bases at J, with 21 bases between. CDR1 MGHRA and CDR2 YSYEKL come from the germline V gene.

The rearrangement uses TRBV6-5 and TRBJ1-5; D unclear. The CDR3 is 9 residues long. The V gene lost 6 bases and the J gene lost 7 bases, with 1 base spanning the gap. Germline V gene sequence: CDR1 MNHEY, CDR2 SVGAGI. The CDR3 here is CASSQPQHF. Here the CDR3 DNA reads TGTGCCAGCAGCCAGCCCCAGCATTTT.

The chain employs TRBV6-5 and TRBJ1-1, with 9 nucleotides matching TRBD1. Per the germline V gene, CDR1 is MNHEY and CDR2 is SVGAGI. CDR3 length: 14 amino acids. The J segment lost 11 bases and the V segment lost 5 bases, leaving 12 bases of the junction unmatched. Here the CDR3 DNA reads TGTGCCAGCAGTGGACAGGGGCGCAGCAGGGGGGCTTTCTTT. This translates into CASSGQGRSRGAFF.

This clone was seen once. The chain recombines TRBV6-5 with TRBJ2-2; TRBD1 matches at 10 bases. The length of the CDR3 is 16 residues. Germline loops: CDR1 MNHEY, CDR2 SVGAGI. V trimming: 4 bases; J trimming: 0 bases; junction bases outside the gene matches: 2. DNA of the CDR3: TGTGCCAGCAGTTGGACAGGGGGAACGAACACCGGGGAGCTGTTTTTT. Its translation: CASSWTGGTNTGELFF.

The chain recombines TRBV13 with TRBJ1-3; 12 bases map to TRBD1. Germline-derived CDR1 and CDR2 are PRHDT and FYEKMQ (reference sequence). This CDR3 has 18 residues. V was pared by 3 bases and J by 0 bases, with 6 bases of the junction left unmatched. CDR3 amino acids: CASSFGTGGFISGNTIYF. As DNA, the CDR3 is TGTGCCAGCAGCTTCGGGACAGGGGGCTTTATCTCTGGAAACACCATATATTTT.

The chain couples TRBV27 to TRBJ1-1, with a tentative D call TRBD1 (5 bases). This CDR3 spans 13 amino acids. Germline V gives CDR1 MNHEY, CDR2 SMNVEV (reference sequence). Trimming removed 6 bases at V and 5 bases at J, with 13 bases between. The CDR3 nucleotides read TGTGCCAGCAGGAAGATCAGGGAGACTGAAGCTTTCTTT. It yields the protein CASRKIRETEAFF.

The chain is built from TRBV29-1 and TRBJ1-3, with D uncertain. V lost 0 bases, J lost 4 bases, and 10 bases lay in between. CDR3 length equals 14 residues. Germline CDR1 is SQVTM and CDR2 is ANQGSEA. Here the CDR3 reads CSVEDMGLGNTIYF. CDR3 nucleotide sequence: TGCAGCGTTGAAGACATGGGGTTGGGAAACACCATATATTTT.

As for this clone: Other DNA sequences of this sample code for an identical CDR3. DNA of the CDR3: TGTGCCAGCTCTCCGGGATATGGCTACACCTTC. It specifies CASSPGYGYTF. This sequence joins TRBV18 and TRBJ1-2; no reliable D call. The ends were cut back, 6 bases at V and 5 bases at J, with 7 bases in the middle. The CDR3 length is 11 residues. The V gene's germline CDR1 is KGHSH and CDR2 LQKENI.

The chain joins TRBV5-1 to TRBJ2-7; D not certain. CDR3 length: 13 residues. Trimming removed 0 bases at V and 3 bases at J, with 7 bases between. The germline V gene encodes CDR1 SGHRS and CDR2 YFSETQ. CDR3 region: CASSLGQDYEQYF. CDR3 sequence (DNA): TGCGCCAGCAGCTTGGGTCAGGACTACGAGCAGTACTTC.

This rearrangement joins TRBV6-1 to TRBJ2-3; 7 bases align to TRBD1. The CDR3 runs 15 residues. The V segment lost 5 bases and the J segment 2 bases; nucleotides outside the gene matches: 7. Looked up from germline, CDR1 is MNHNS and CDR2 is SASEGT. DNA for the CDR3: TGTGCCAGCAGTCACCGGGACAGACCCACAGATACGCAGTATTTT. Amino acids: CASSHRDRPTDTQYF.

This clone was detected only a few times. The rearrangement links TRBV27 to TRBJ1-1, with 7 positions matching TRBD1. Germline values: CDR1 MNHEY, CDR2 SMNVEV (reference sequence). This CDR3 comprises 16 residues. J lost 1 base, V lost 2 bases, and 7 bases had no gene match. CDR3 sequence reads: CASSLARTGGNTEAFF. CDR3 nucleotides: TGTGCCAGCAGTTTAGCGCGGACAGGTGGGAACACTGAAGCTTTCTTT.

J is TRBJ1-2 and V is TRBV6-6; the D gene is possibly TRBD1 (6 bases). CDR3 length: 14 amino acids. Germline assignment: CDR1 MNHNY and CDR2 SVGAGI (reference sequence). V gave up 7 bases and J gave up 8 bases, with 20 bases separating them. Here the CDR3 reads CASNPSGQTRGYTF. The CDR3 nucleotides are TGTGCCAGCAACCCGTCCGGACAGACGCGGGGCTACACCTTC.

This clone has only one observation. The rearrangement joins TRBV13 to TRBJ2-5; TRBD1 aligns across 9 bases. With the DNA end fitting TRBJ2-7 better, the J assignment may be wrong. Germline CDR1 and CDR2: PRHDT and FYEKMQ (reference sequence). The CDR3 consists of 16 residues. This CDR3 is CASSPRQGGTFYEQYF. CDR3 bases: TGTGCCAGCAGCCCACGACAGGGGGGGACTTTCTACGAGCAGTACTTC.

The chain links TRBV9 to TRBJ2-3; 8 bases line up with TRBD1. Per the germline V gene, CDR1 is SGDLS and CDR2 is YYNGEE. J was trimmed by 0 bases and V by 2 bases; bases with no gene match: 5. The CDR3 covers 16 residues. CDR3 loop: CASSVLQGGSTDTQYF. Written as DNA, the CDR3 is TGTGCCAGCAGCGTCCTACAGGGGGGAAGCACAGATACGCAGTATTTT.

This clone was observed a handful of times. The genes are TRBV19 and TRBJ1-5; D not resolved. Germline V CDR1 and CDR2: LNHDA, SQIVND (reference sequence). The CDR3 covers 14 residues. Trimming removed 7 bases at V and 1 base at J, with 11 bases between. The CDR3 coding sequence is TGTGCCAGTAATTTGGGGTTCAGCAATCAGCCCCAGCATTTT. It translates to CASNLGFSNQPQHF.

The rearrangement links TRBV27 to TRBJ1-2; D not resolved. Per the germline V gene, CDR1 is MNHEY and CDR2 is SMNVEV (reference sequence). V was clipped by 7 bases and J by 3 bases, with 18 bases between them. The CDR3 sequence is 15 residues long. CDR3 sequence reads: CASTPAAGVHYGYTF. The CDR3, as DNA: TGTGCCAGCACCCCGGCAGCGGGAGTCCACTATGGCTACACCTTC.